These T cell receptor beta chains were read from a single sample in a study of blood T cell repertoires in COVID-19. Using immunoSEQ multiplex PCR, the repertoire was profiled, and TCRdb retains in-frame clones only, with some absent. The sample holds about 39,000 clones, 90% to 95% seen once. Sequencing input: peripheral blood. All receptors come from a human donor with active COVID-19. The donor label of this sample is uncertain. Each CDR3 is given without its conserved first and last residue.

V: TRBV6-1
CDR3: ASSDGESYGYT

V: TRBV29-1
CDR3: SALTDGSAIY

V: TRBV11-2
CDR3: ASSPYYRFLGNEQF

V: TRBV6-5
CDR3: ASSTSTGAYEQY

V: TRBV7-9
CDR3: ASGVQGSTGELF

V: TRBV7-9
CDR3: ASSFGGGAYEQY

V: TRBV5-8
CDR3: ASSLLVSGGADTQY

V: TRBV10-3
CDR3: AITSNAGANVLT

V: TRBV19
CDR3: ASSISPNSPLH

V: TRBV3-1/TRBV3-2
CDR3: ASRTRDTGELF

V: TRBV20-1
CDR3: SASDRGTSYEQY

V: TRBV6-5
CDR3: ASSYAAGTYEQY

V: TRBV20-1
CDR3: SASLMTGSTDTQY

V: TRBV15
CDR3: ATSRDYGTGGLYGYT

V: TRBV6-6
CDR3: ASSSQGVPNYGYT

V: TRBV12-5
CDR3: ASGLALAGTGELF

V: TRBV6-6
CDR3: ASTWTGGYEQY

V: TRBV7-6
CDR3: ASSSTGTGTGELF

V: TRBV7-9
CDR3: ASSWGGNTEAF

V: TRBV5-8
CDR3: ASSLYGVHGYT

V: TRBV19
CDR3: ASSPTVVSYEQY

V: TRBV18
CDR3: ASSEGATDTQY

V: TRBV28
CDR3: ASSPPGMAGKTYGYT

V: TRBV11-3
CDR3: ASSLAGTGNEKLF

V: TRBV2
CDR3: ASSEYQGVFEQY

V: TRBV20-1
CDR3: SASAGDRVIETQY

V: TRBV24-1
CDR3: ATSDPIGDEQF